Below, 30 T cell receptor beta chains from the same sample are listed, as sequenced in a study of T cells in Graves' hyperthyroidism and ophthalmopathy. Amplification of TCR beta CDR3 regions used RNA as the template. In the first-round RT-PCR of the TCR CDR3, the HTBI primer set was used. TCRdb recomputed calls from the multiplex PCR reads with MiXCR, one row per CDR3 protein. The sample consists of hundreds of thousands of distinct CDR3 sequences, roughly 20% of them appearing once. Material for sequencing was blood. The receptor set was obtained from a man in his thirties or forties with Graves' ophthalmopathy.

There are many counts of this clonotype. This sequence joins TRBV28 and TRBJ1-1; D is unclear. There are 11 residues in the CDR3. CDR1 and CDR2 from the germline V gene are MDHEN and SYDVKM. Trimming cost V 8 bases and J 1 base, with 5 bases left between them. The CDR3: CASGRNTEAFF. The CDR3 nucleotides read TGTGCCAGCGGTAGGAACACTGAAGCTTTCTTT.

This clonotype has more than one count but fewer than ten. V and J are TRBV12-3 or TRBV12-4 and TRBJ2-7; 8 bases are a match to TRBD2. The CDR3 has 16 residues. Unmatched junction bases numbered 13, after V lost 5 bases and J lost 4 bases. This CDR3 reads CASSHGWSGSPYEQYF. The CDR3 DNA is TGTGCCAGCAGTCATGGCTGGAGCGGGAGTCCGTACGAGCAGTACTTC.

This chain uses TRBV7-2 with TRBJ2-7, with D hard to call. The CDR3 totals 13 residues. Trimming stripped 1 base from V and 6 bases from J, with 10 bases between. CDR1 is SGHTA, CDR2 FQGNSA, per germline. In nucleotides, the CDR3 is TGTGCCAGCAGCTTAGTTGAGCTGAGCGAGCAGTACTTC. It codes for CASSLVELSEQYF.

With respect to this clonotype: A much larger clone lies one base from this, so it may be a read error. The CDR3 region has the DNA TGTGCCAGCCAGGATACAGGGGGGGTAGAGACCCAGTACTTC. Encoded protein: CASQDTGGVETQYF. The chain combines TRBV28 with TRBJ2-5; D may be TRBD1 (8 bases). CDR3 size: 14 residues. The V end was cut by 8 bases, the J end by 4 bases, with 17 bases between. Germline CDR1 and CDR2: MDHEN and SYDVKM.

This clonotype was observed at least ten times. The chain carries TRBV20-1 and TRBJ2-5; a possible D gene is TRBD1 (6 bases). The V and J ends lost 7 bases and 1 base respectively, with 13 bases between them. The germline CDR1 and CDR2 sequences are DFQATT and SNEGSKA (reference sequence). The CDR3 runs to 13 residues. CDR3 bases: TGCAGTGGAGGAAGGGGGATCCAAGAGACCCAGTACTTC. It translates to CSGGRGIQETQYF.

This clonotype appeared a few times. The CDR3 loop is CSARLGGAKNIQYF. CDR3 nucleotides: TGCAGTGCTAGGTTAGGGGGAGCCAAAAACATTCAGTACTTC. The gene calls are TRBV20-1 and TRBJ2-4; the D gene is possibly TRBD1 (6 bases). Germline V gene sequence: CDR1 DFQATT, CDR2 SNEGSKA (reference sequence). V lost 3 bases and J 0 bases, leaving 9 bases between the germline ends. CDR3 size: 14 residues.

V is TRBV3-1 and J is TRBJ2-2; 7 bases agree with TRBD2. The CDR3 covers 16 residues. The V gene's germline CDR1 is LGHDT and CDR2 YNNKEL (reference sequence). Trimming at V came to 4 bases and at J to 3 bases, leaving 8 bases not matched to a gene. Here the CDR3 reads CASSLRGGDDTGELFF. The CDR3 nucleotides are TGTGCCAGCAGCCTACGGGGAGGGGATGACACCGGGGAGCTGTTTTTT.

This clonotype was seen more than once but under ten times. V usage is TRBV27 and J usage is TRBJ2-2, with 7 bases lining up with TRBD1. The CDR3 totals 14 residues. CDR1 and CDR2 from the germline V gene are MNHEY and SMNVEV (reference sequence). V lost 6 bases to trimming and J lost 3 bases; unmatched junction nucleotides: 4. For the CDR3, the DNA is TGTGCCAGCAGCCGGGGACAGTACACCGGGGAGCTGTTTTTT. This codes for CASSRGQYTGELFF.

The sample holds many counts of this clonotype. V gene TRBV28 combines with J gene TRBJ2-3; 9 bases line up with TRBD2. The CDR3 totals 15 residues. With 5 bases clipped from V and 3 bases from J, the junction kept 6 bases outside the gene matches. Germline CDR1 reads MDHEN; CDR2 reads SYDVKM. CDR3 protein: CASSLSGSHTDTQYF. The CDR3 DNA sequence: TGTGCCAGCAGTCTTAGCGGGAGTCATACAGATACGCAGTATTTT.

This clonotype has just a few counts. The gene calls are TRBV29-1 and TRBJ2-1; 8 positions agree with TRBD2. The junction had 16 bases not matched to a gene; V was cut back by 5 bases and J by 4 bases. CDR1 is SQVTM, CDR2 ANQGSEA, per germline. This CDR3 has 17 residues. CDR3 in DNA: TGCAGCGTTCACAGGTTTTGGAGCGGGAGCCCTTACAATGAGCAGTTCTTC. It is translated as CSVHRFWSGSPYNEQFF.

The chain uses TRBV7-9 and TRBJ1-2; 10 nucleotides align to TRBD1. The V gene end was trimmed by 11 bases and the J gene end by 5 bases; junction bases not matched to a gene: 5. This CDR3 is built from 12 residues. The germline gives CDR1 SEHNR, CDR2 FQNEAQ (reference sequence). The CDR3 here is CAGQGERYGYTF. The CDR3 DNA follows: TGTGCCGGACAGGGGGAACGATATGGCTACACCTTC.

The sample holds many counts of this clonotype. The rearrangement uses TRBV5-1 and TRBJ2-3, with D possibly being TRBD1 (5 bases). V gave up 1 base and J gave up 2 bases, with 11 bases separating them. Germline CDR1 and CDR2: SGHRS and YFSETQ. The CDR3 extends over 15 amino acids. CDR3 sequence reads: CASSLTGLSTDTQYF. CDR3 nucleotide sequence: TGCGCCAGCAGCTTGACAGGCCTATCCACAGATACGCAGTATTTT. The full variable domain, with the rest looked up from reference TRBV5-1 and TRBJ2-3, is KAGVTQTPRYLIKTRGQQVTLSCSPISGHRSVSWYQQTPGQGLQFLFEYFSETQRNKGNFPGRFSGRQFSNSRSEMNVSTLELGDSALYLCASSLTGLSTDTQYFGPGTRLTVL.

There are many counts of this clonotype. The CDR3 sequence is CASSEGRPQEQYF. The CDR3 nucleotides are TGTGCCAGCAGTGAAGGCAGGCCTCAGGAGCAGTACTTC. The chain recombines TRBV2 with TRBJ2-7; no firm D call. Deletions cut 1 base from V and 7 bases from J, with 11 bases between. CDR1 is SNHLY, CDR2 FYNNEI, per germline. The CDR3 has 13 residues.

This clonotype was detected a few times. The V call is TRBV13, the J call TRBJ2-1; 7 nucleotides align to TRBD1. CDR1 is PRHDT, CDR2 FYEKMQ, per germline (reference sequence). J was trimmed by 0 bases and V by 2 bases; bases with no gene match: 7. This CDR3 contains 17 residues. The CDR3 DNA reads as TGTGCCAGCAGCTTATTTCGACAGGGTAACTCCTACAATGAGCAGTTCTTC. This gives the protein CASSLFRQGNSYNEQFF.

This clonotype was detected a few times. The rearrangement joins TRBV24-1 to TRBJ2-3; 8 bases fit TRBD1. Germline V gene lookup returns CDR1 KGHDR and CDR2 SFDVKD. The CDR3 is 17 amino acids. The V gene end was trimmed by 3 bases and the J gene end by 2 bases; junction bases not matched to a gene: 9. The CDR3 bases are TGTGCCACCAGTGATCCGCCCGGGACAGGACACACAGATACGCAGTATTTT. Its protein product is CATSDPPGTGHTDTQYF.

This clonotype was observed a handful of times. The V call is TRBV6-1, the J call TRBJ1-2; 7 positions match TRBD1. J gave up 0 bases and V 6 bases, and 7 bases lay outside the gene matches. Germline V lookup: CDR1 MNHNS, CDR2 SASEGT. The CDR3 has 15 residues. CDR3 nucleotide sequence: TGTGCCAGCAGACCAAAGGACAGGCCTAACTATGGCTACACCTTC. Its protein product is CASRPKDRPNYGYTF.

This clonotype has at least ten counts. This sequence joins TRBV11-2 and TRBJ2-3; TRBD1 might be the D (6 bases). V was clipped by 8 bases and J by 4 bases, with 19 bases between them. The CDR3 consists of 15 residues. Germline V CDR1 and CDR2: SGHAT, FQNNGV. DNA of the CDR3: TGTGCCAGCCGTCCTCGCTTAACAGGGCCAGATACGCAGTATTTT. Protein: CASRPRLTGPDTQYF.

There are many counts of this clonotype. The chain links TRBV12-3 or TRBV12-4 to TRBJ1-5; 7 bases align to TRBD1. Losses at the gene ends were 4 bases for V and 3 bases for J; bases not matched to a gene: 6. The CDR3 runs to 15 residues. The CDR3 loop is CASSYQGGLNQPQHF. CDR3 nucleotide sequence: TGTGCCAGCAGTTATCAGGGGGGCCTCAATCAGCCCCAGCATTTT.

The CDR3 nucleotides are TGTGCCAGCAGTTACTCCCTAAATGGAGATACGCAGTATTTT. Its translation is CASSYSLNGDTQYF. V is TRBV6-2 or TRBV6-3 and J is TRBJ2-3; unclear D gene. V gave up 0 bases and J gave up 5 bases, with 9 bases separating them. Germline values: CDR1 MNHEY, CDR2 SVGEGT. This CDR3 region has 14 residues.

This clonotype has at least ten counts. The chain uses TRBV20-1 and TRBJ2-1; tentatively, D is TRBD2 (6 bases). V lost 1 base, J lost 4 bases, and 14 bases lay in between. The CDR3 totals 15 residues. Germline lookup yields CDR1 DFQATT and CDR2 SNEGSKA (reference sequence). As DNA, the CDR3 is TGCAGTGCTAGAGCAGGCGGGACTGGGTACAATGAGCAGTTCTTC. It specifies CSARAGGTGYNEQFF.

J is TRBJ1-2 and V is TRBV4-3; no clear D gene. Trimming cost V 0 bases and J 4 bases, with 9 bases left between them. The CDR3 contains 14 residues. CDR1 and CDR2 from the germline V gene are LGHNA and YSLEER. CDR3 in amino acids: CASSQDRQTYGYTF. The CDR3 DNA reads TGCGCCAGCAGCCAAGATCGTCAGACCTATGGCTACACCTTC.

The chain is built from TRBV19 and TRBJ2-4; D remains unclear. CDR1 LNHDA and CDR2 SQIVND come from the germline V gene (reference sequence). Trimming pared 5 bases from V and 0 bases from J, leaving 11 bases between. The CDR3 contains 15 residues. CDR3 loop: CASSRQFIAKNIQYF. CDR3 DNA sequence: TGTGCCAGTAGTCGACAATTTATAGCCAAAAACATTCAGTACTTC.

This clonotype has only a few counts. This sequence joins TRBV4-3 and TRBJ1-1, with a tentative D call TRBD1 (6 bases). With 1 base removed from V and 2 bases from J, the gap between germline ends came to 11 bases. This CDR3 spans 15 amino acids. Germline CDR1 reads LGHNA; CDR2 reads YSLEER. This CDR3 is CASSQAATGNTEAFF. The CDR3, as DNA: TGCGCCAGCAGCCAAGCAGCGACAGGTAACACTGAAGCTTTCTTT.

The sample holds a few counts of this clonotype. The chain couples TRBV27 to TRBJ1-2; D may be TRBD1 (6 bases). CDR3 length: 13 residues. Trimming took 3 bases from V and 8 from J, leaving 13 bases between them. CDR1 is MNHEY and CDR2 is SMNVEV in the germline V gene (reference sequence). The CDR3 sequence is CASSLQQGRGYTF. As DNA, the CDR3 is TGTGCCAGCAGTTTGCAACAGGGTCGAGGCTACACCTTC.

This clonotype was detected only a few times. The chain combines TRBV4-3 with TRBJ2-2, with 7 bases fitting TRBD1. Germline trimming cut 0 bases from V and 7 bases from J; bases unmatched to any gene: 8. Germline V CDR1 and CDR2: LGHNA, YSLEER. The CDR3 totals 16 residues. The DNA for the CDR3 is TGCGCCAGCAGCCAAGACTCGACAGGGTGGGGCGGGGAGCTGTTTTTT. Translated, it gives CASSQDSTGWGGELFF.

The rearrangement joins TRBV20-1 to TRBJ2-7, with 7 positions matching TRBD1. V lost 4 bases and J lost 2; bases outside the gene matches: 5. The CDR3 runs 13 residues. From germline, CDR1 is DFQATT and CDR2 SNEGSKA (reference sequence). The CDR3 DNA reads TGCAGTGCTAACCCAGGGGGAACCTACGAGCAGTACTTC. The encoded protein is CSANPGGTYEQYF.

V and J are TRBV19 and TRBJ1-2, with a weak D call TRBD1 (6 bases). V shed 1 base and J shed 4 bases, with 13 bases lying between them. This CDR3 spans 15 amino acids. CDR1 and CDR2 from the germline V gene are LNHDA and SQIVND (reference sequence). The CDR3 coding sequence is TGTGCCAGTAGTATAGGAGGCGGACAGCTCTATGGCTACACCTTC. It codes for CASSIGGGQLYGYTF.

This clonotype was seen at least ten times. CDR3 in amino acids: CASSPIAGATAEQYF. As DNA, the CDR3 is TGTGCCAGCAGTCCAATAGCGGGAGCGACCGCCGAGCAGTACTTC. The chain recombines TRBV28 with TRBJ2-7; 9 bases align to TRBD2. The CDR3 runs 15 residues. Trimming at V came to 5 bases and at J to 6 bases, leaving 11 bases not matched to a gene. CDR1 is MDHEN, CDR2 SYDVKM, per germline.

This clonotype was recorded a few times. The rearrangement links TRBV5-1 to TRBJ2-5, with TRBD2 as a possible D gene (6 bases). The CDR3 is 15 residues long. With 3 bases removed from V and 3 bases from J, the gap between germline ends came to 15 bases. CDR1 is SGHRS, CDR2 YFSETQ, per germline. The CDR3 DNA reads as TGCGCCAGCAGCTCAACCGGGAGTACTGAAGAGACCCAGTACTTC. This gives the protein CASSSTGSTEETQYF. Supplemented by reference TRBV5-1 and TRBJ2-5, the full variable domain reads KAGVTQTPRYLIKTRGQQVTLSCSPISGHRSVSWYQQTPGQGLQFLFEYFSETQRNKGNFPGRFSGRQFSNSRSEMNVSTLELGDSALYLCASSSTGSTEETQYFGPGTRLLVL.

The CDR3 loop reads CASRGGGYYGYTF. The CDR3 DNA sequence: TGTGCCAGCAGGGGAGGGGGGTACTATGGCTACACCTTC. The chain carries TRBV28 and TRBJ1-2, with a tentative D call TRBD1 (6 bases). The germline V gene has CDR1 MDHEN and CDR2 SYDVKM. Trimming took 6 bases from V and 3 from J, leaving 11 bases between them. This CDR3 is 13 amino acids long.